These 11 T cell receptor beta chains were sequenced from one sample in a study of OX40 agonist ivuxolimab in advanced cancers. The assay was immunoSEQ multiplex PCR, and TCRdb's table has in-frame clones only and misses some. The profile shows roughly 120,000 clones, roughly nine tenths of them singletons. The sequencing used CD4+ or CD8+ T cells sorted from blood, collected in a trial of the OX40 agonist ivuxolimab. The receptors come from an adult with an advanced solid tumor such as melanoma, head and neck, liver or kidney cancer.

V and J are TRBV4-1 and TRBJ2-5; 11 positions match TRBD2. CDR3 length: 17 amino acids. The J segment lost 5 bases and the V segment lost 5 bases, leaving 13 bases of the junction unmatched. Germline loops: CDR1 MGHRA, CDR2 YSYEKL. The CDR3 nucleotides are TGCGCCAGCAGCTTGACGACTAGCGGGGCCTCCGAGGAGACCCAGTACTTC. This translates into CASSLTTSGASEETQYF.

The CDR3 DNA is TGCGCCAGCAGCCAAGTAACGGAGGCCGCGCAGTACTTC. Translated: CASSQVTEAAQYF. The chain combines TRBV4-3 with TRBJ2-7, with a weak D call TRBD2 (5 bases). CDR1 and CDR2 from the germline V gene are LGHNA and YSLEER. CDR3 length equals 13 residues. Trimming pared 1 base from V and 9 bases from J, leaving 13 bases between.

The rearrangement joins TRBV29-1 to TRBJ2-4; D might be TRBD1 or TRBD2, each matching 6 bases. CDR1 is SQVTM and CDR2 is ANQGSEA in the germline V gene. The CDR3 has 11 residues. V lost 7 bases and J lost 8, with 12 bases in between. The CDR3 DNA sequence: TGCAGCGCGGGGGCGGAGGACATTCAGTACTTC. Translating gives CSAGAEDIQYF.

The V gene is TRBV4-1, the J gene TRBJ2-3; maybe TRBD2 (6 bases). Germline assignment: CDR1 MGHRA and CDR2 YSYEKL. CDR3 length equals 13 residues. Trimming cost V 2 bases and J 4 bases, with 7 bases left between them. DNA for the CDR3: TGCGCCAGCAGCCAACCGGGGGCAGATACGCAGTATTTT. Protein sequence: CASSQPGADTQYF.

The chain links TRBV28 to TRBJ2-1; no clear D gene. The ends were cut back, 3 bases at V and 0 bases at J, with 6 bases in the middle. Germline-derived CDR1 and CDR2 are MDHEN and SYDVKM. The CDR3 spans 14 residues. CDR3: CASSLLGSYNEQFF. The CDR3 bases are TGTGCCAGCAGTTTGTTGGGCTCCTACAATGAGCAGTTCTTC. Full variable domain (outside the CDR3, taken from reference TRBV28 and TRBJ2-1): DVKVTQSSRYLVKRTGEKVFLECVQDMDHENMFWYRQDPGLGLRLIYFSYDVKMKEKGDIPEGYSVSREKKERFSLILESASTNQTSMYLCASSLLGSYNEQFFGPGTRLTVL.

This sequence joins TRBV28 and TRBJ1-3; possible D gene TRBD1, 5 bases. The length of the CDR3 is 17 residues. Germline V gives CDR1 MDHEN, CDR2 SYDVKM. V lost 4 bases to trimming and J lost 0 bases, with 16 bases between them. The CDR3: CASSSGVGVHSGNTIYF. Written as DNA, the CDR3 is TGTGCCAGCAGTTCCGGGGTAGGGGTCCACTCTGGAAACACCATATATTTT.

This chain links TRBV5-1 with TRBJ2-5; no clear D gene. This CDR3 has 15 amino acids. V lost 0 bases, J lost 1 base, and 10 bases lay in between. CDR1 and CDR2 (germline): SGHRS, YFSETQ. The DNA of the CDR3 is TGCGCCAGCAGCTTGGTGGGCAGCCTCCAAGAGACCCAGTACTTC. Its translation: CASSLVGSLQETQYF.

The chain combines TRBV7-2 with TRBJ2-5; 9 positions match TRBD2. Trimming removed 1 base from V and 4 bases from J; junction bases left unmatched: 10. CDR3 size: 17 residues. CDR1 SGHTA and CDR2 FQGNSA come from the germline V gene. DNA of the CDR3: TGTGCCAGCAGCTTAGTTGGCGGGGGGGCCTTAGTAGAGACCCAGTACTTC. This encodes CASSLVGGGALVETQYF.

The DNA of the CDR3 is TGTGCCAGCAGCCAAGACAGGGCGGACTATGGCTACACCTTC. This gives the protein CASSQDRADYGYTF. The chain carries TRBV6-5 and TRBJ1-2; 7 bases are shared with TRBD1. The V gene end was trimmed by 6 bases and the J gene end by 3 bases; junction bases not matched to a gene: 7. This CDR3 is built from 14 residues. Germline loops: CDR1 MNHEY, CDR2 SVGAGI.

The chain is built from TRBV7-2 and TRBJ2-3; maybe TRBD2 (6 bases). The germline CDR1 and CDR2 sequences are SGHTA and FQGNSA. This CDR3 contains 16 residues. Trimming pared 0 bases from V and 2 bases from J, leaving 12 bases between. CDR3 in amino acids: CASSLALRGNTDTQYF. The CDR3 region has the DNA TGTGCCAGCAGCTTAGCGTTGCGCGGGAACACAGATACGCAGTATTTT.

V is TRBV11-2 and J is TRBJ2-2; no clear D gene. V shed 4 bases and J shed 3 bases, with 6 bases lying between them. This CDR3 comprises 13 residues. In germline, CDR1 is SGHAT, CDR2 FQNNGV. The DNA of the CDR3 is TGTGCCAGCAGCTCTCAGTACACCGGGGAGCTGTTTTTT. Its protein product is CASSSQYTGELFF.